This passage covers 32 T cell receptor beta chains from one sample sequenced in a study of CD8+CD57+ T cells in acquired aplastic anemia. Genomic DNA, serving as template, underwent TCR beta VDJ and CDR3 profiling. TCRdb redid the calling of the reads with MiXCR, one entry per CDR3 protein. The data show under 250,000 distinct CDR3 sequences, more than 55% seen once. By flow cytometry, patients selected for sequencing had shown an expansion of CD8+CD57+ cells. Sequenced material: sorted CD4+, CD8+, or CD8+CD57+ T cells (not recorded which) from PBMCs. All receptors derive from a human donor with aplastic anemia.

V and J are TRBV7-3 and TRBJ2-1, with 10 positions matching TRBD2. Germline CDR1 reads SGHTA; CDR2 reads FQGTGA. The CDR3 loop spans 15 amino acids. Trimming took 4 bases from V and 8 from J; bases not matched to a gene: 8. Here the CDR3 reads CASSSSGGPLDEQFF. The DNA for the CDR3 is TGTGCCAGCAGCTCTAGCGGGGGCCCCCTAGATGAGCAGTTCTTC.

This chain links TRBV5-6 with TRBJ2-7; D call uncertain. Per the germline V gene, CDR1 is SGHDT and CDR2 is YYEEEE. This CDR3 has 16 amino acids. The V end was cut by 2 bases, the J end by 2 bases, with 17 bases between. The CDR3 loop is CASSFLGFGATYEQYF. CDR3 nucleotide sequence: TGTGCCAGCAGCTTCCTAGGATTTGGCGCTACCTACGAGCAGTACTTC.

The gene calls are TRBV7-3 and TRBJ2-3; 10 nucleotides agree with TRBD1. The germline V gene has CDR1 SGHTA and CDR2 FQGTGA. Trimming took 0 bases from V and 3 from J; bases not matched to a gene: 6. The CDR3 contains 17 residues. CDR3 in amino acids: CASSLTGTGVRTDTQYF. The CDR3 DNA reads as TGTGCCAGCAGCTTAACCGGGACAGGGGTCAGGACAGATACGCAGTATTTT.

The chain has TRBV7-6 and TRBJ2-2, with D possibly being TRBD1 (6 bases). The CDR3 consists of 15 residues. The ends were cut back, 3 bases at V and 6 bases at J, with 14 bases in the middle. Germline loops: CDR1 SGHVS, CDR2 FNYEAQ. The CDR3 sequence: CASSFQGSGAGELFF. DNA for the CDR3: TGTGCCAGCAGCTTCCAGGGGAGTGGGGCCGGGGAGCTGTTTTTT.

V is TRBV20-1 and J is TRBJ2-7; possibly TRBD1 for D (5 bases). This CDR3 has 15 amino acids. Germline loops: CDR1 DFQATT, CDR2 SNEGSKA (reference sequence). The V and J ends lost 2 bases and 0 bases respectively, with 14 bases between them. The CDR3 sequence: CSARPDSQNSYEQYF. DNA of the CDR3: TGCAGTGCTAGACCCGACAGCCAAAACTCCTACGAGCAGTACTTC.

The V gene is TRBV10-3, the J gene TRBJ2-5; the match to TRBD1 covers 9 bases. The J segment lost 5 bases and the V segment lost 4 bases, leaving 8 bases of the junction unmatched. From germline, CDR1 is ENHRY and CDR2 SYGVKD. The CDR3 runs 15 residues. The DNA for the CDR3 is TGTGCCATCAGTGCGGGAACAGGGGGCAGCGAGACCCAGTACTTC. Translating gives CAISAGTGGSETQYF.

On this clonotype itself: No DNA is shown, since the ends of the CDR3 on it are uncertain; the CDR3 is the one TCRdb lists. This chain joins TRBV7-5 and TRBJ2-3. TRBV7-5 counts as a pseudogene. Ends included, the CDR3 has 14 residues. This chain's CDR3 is CISVPEALAGLQYF.

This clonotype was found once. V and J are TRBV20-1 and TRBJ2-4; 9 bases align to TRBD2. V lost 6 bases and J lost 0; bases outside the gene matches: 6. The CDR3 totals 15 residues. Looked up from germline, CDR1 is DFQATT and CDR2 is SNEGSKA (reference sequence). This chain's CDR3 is CSARGLAIAKNIQYF. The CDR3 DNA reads TGCAGTGCCCGCGGACTAGCGATAGCCAAAAACATTCAGTACTTC.

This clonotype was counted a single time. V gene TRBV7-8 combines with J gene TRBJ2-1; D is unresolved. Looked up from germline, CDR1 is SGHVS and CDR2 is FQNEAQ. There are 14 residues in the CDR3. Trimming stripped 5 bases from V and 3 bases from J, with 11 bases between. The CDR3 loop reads CASSPTMGYNEQFF. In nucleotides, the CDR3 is TGTGCCAGCAGCCCTACTATGGGCTACAATGAGCAGTTCTTC.

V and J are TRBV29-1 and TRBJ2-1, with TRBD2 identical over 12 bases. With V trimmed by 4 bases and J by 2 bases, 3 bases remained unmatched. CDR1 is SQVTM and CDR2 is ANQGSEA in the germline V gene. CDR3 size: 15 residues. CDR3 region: CSVGTSGATYNEQFF. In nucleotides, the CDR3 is TGCAGCGTTGGGACTAGCGGGGCTACCTACAATGAGCAGTTCTTC.

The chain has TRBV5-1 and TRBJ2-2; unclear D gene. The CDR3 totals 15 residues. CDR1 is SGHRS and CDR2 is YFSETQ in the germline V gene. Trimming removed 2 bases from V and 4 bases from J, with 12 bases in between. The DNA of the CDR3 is TGCGCCAGCAGCTTTAGGCCCCCGGTCACCGGGGAGCTGTTTTTT. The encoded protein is CASSFRPPVTGELFF.

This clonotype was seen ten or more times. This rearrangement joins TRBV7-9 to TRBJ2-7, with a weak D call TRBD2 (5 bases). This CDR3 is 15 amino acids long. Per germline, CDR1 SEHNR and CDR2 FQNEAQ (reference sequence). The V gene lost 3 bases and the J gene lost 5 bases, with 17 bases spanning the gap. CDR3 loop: CASSLGHGTRDEQYF. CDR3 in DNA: TGTGCCAGCAGCTTGGGCCATGGAACGCGGGACGAGCAGTACTTC.

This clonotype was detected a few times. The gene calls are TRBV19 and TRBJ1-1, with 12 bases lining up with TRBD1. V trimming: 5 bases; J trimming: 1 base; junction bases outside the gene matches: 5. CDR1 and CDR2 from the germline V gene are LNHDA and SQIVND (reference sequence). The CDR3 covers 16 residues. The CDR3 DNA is TGTGCCAGTAGTGTGGGACAGGGGGCTAGGAACACTGAAGCTTTCTTT. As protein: CASSVGQGARNTEAFF.

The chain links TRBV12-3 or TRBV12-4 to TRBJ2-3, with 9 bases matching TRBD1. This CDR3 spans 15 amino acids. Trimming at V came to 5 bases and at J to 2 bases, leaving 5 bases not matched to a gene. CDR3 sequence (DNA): TGTGCCAGCAGTCCGGGACAGGGTTCCACAGATACGCAGTATTTT. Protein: CASSPGQGSTDTQYF.

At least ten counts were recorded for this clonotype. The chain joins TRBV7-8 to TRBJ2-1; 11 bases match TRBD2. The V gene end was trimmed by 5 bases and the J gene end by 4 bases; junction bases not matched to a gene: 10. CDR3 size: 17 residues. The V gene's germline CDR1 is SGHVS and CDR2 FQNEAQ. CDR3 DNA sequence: TGTGCCAGCAGCATCCGACTAGCGGGAAGATTATACAATGAGCAGTTCTTC. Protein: CASSIRLAGRLYNEQFF.

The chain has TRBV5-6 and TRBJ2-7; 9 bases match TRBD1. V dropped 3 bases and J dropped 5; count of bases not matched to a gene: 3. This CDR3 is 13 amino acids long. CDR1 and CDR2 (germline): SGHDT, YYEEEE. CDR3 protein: CASSWGTGNEQYF. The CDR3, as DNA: TGTGCCAGCAGCTGGGGGACAGGGAACGAGCAGTACTTC.

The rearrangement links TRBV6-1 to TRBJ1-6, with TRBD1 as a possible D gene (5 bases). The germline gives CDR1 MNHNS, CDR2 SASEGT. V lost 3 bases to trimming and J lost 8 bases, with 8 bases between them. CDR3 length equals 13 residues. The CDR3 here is CASSDREDSPLHF. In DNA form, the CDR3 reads TGTGCCAGCAGTGACAGGGAGGATTCACCCCTCCACTTT.

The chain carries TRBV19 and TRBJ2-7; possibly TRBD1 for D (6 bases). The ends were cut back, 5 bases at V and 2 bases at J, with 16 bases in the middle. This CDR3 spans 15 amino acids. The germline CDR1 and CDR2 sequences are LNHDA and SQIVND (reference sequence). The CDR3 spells CASSPRQDPTYEQYF. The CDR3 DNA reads TGTGCCAGTAGTCCCAGACAGGATCCAACCTACGAGCAGTACTTC.

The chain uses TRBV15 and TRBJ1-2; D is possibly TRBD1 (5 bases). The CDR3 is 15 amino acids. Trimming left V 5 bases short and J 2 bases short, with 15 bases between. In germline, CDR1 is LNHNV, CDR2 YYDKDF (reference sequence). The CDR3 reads CATSPGVGVNYGYTF. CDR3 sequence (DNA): TGTGCCACCAGCCCGGGCGTAGGGGTCAACTATGGCTACACCTTC.

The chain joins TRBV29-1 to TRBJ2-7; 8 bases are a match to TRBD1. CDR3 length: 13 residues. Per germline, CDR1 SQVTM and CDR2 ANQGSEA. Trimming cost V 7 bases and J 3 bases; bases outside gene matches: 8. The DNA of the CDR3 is TGCAGCGCGACCGGGACAGGAAACTACGAGCAGTACTTC. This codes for CSATGTGNYEQYF.

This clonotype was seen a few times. This chain's CDR3 is CASSPPPSSYEQYF. In DNA, the CDR3 is TGTGCCAGCAGCCCCCCGCCCAGCTCCTACGAGCAGTACTTC. The gene calls are TRBV7-2 and TRBJ2-7; D gene unclear. The ends were cut back, 5 bases at V and 0 bases at J, with 11 bases in the middle. The CDR3 runs 14 residues. Germline loops: CDR1 SGHTA, CDR2 FQGNSA.

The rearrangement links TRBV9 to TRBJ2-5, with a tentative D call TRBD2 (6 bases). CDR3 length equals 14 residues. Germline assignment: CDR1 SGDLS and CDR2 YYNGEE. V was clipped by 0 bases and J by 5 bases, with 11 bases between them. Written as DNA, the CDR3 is TGTGCCAGCAGCGTAGGAGGTGGGGGGGAGACCCAGTACTTC. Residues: CASSVGGGGETQYF.

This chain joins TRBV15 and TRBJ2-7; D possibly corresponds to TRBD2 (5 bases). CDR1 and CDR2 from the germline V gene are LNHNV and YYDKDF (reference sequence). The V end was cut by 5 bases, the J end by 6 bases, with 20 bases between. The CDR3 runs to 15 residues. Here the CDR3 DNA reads TGTGCCACCAGCGGTCGGAACGGGGTGGGCTCCGAGCAGTACTTC. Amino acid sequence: CATSGRNGVGSEQYF.

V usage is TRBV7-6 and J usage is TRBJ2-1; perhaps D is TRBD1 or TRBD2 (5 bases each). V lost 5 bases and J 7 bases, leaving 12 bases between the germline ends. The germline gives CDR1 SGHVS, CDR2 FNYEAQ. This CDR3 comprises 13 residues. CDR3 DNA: TGTGCCAGCAGCCCCGAGGGGTTGAATGAGCAGTTCTTC. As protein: CASSPEGLNEQFF.

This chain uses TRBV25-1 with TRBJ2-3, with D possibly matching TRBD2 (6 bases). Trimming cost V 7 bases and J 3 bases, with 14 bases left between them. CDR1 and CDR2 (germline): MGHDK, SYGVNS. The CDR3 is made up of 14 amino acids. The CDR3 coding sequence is TGTGCCAGCACCCCCGCTAGCGCTACAGATACGCAGTATTTT. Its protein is CASTPASATDTQYF. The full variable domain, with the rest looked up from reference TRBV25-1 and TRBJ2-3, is EADIYQTPRYLVIGTGKKITLECSQTMGHDKMYWYQQDPGMELHLIHYSYGVNSTEKGDLSSESTVSRIRTEHFPLTLESARPSHTSQYLCASTPASATDTQYFGPGTRLTVL.

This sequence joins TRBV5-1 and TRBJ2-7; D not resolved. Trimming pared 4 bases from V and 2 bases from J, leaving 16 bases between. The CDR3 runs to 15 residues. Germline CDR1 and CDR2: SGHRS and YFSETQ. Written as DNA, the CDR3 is TGCGCCAGCAGCCCGGCGCTGGGTGAGACCTACGAGCAGTACTTC. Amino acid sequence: CASSPALGETYEQYF. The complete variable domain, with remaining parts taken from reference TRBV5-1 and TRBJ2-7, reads KAGVTQTPRYLIKTRGQQVTLSCSPISGHRSVSWYQQTPGQGLQFLFEYFSETQRNKGNFPGRFSGRQFSNSRSEMNVSTLELGDSALYLCASSPALGETYEQYFGPGTRLTVT.

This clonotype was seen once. CDR3 sequence reads: CASSLGPEYNEQFF. The DNA of the CDR3 is TGTGCCAGCAGTTTAGGTCCAGAGTACAATGAGCAGTTCTTC. The rearrangement joins TRBV25-1 to TRBJ2-1; the D is unclear. The CDR3 loop spans 14 amino acids. V lost 5 bases and J 4 bases, leaving 12 bases between the germline ends. Per the germline V gene, CDR1 is MGHDK and CDR2 is SYGVNS.

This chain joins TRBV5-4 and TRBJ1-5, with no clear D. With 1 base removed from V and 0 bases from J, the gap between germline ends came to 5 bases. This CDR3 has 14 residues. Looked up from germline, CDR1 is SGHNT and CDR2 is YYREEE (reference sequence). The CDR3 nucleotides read TGTGCCAGCAGCTTGATGGATAGCAATCAGCCCCAGCATTTT. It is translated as CASSLMDSNQPQHF.

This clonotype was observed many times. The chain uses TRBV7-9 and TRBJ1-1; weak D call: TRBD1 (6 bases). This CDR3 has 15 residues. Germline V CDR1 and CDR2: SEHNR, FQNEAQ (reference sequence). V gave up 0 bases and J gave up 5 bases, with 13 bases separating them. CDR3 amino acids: CASSLAGGTETEAFF. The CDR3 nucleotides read TGTGCCAGCAGCTTAGCGGGGGGCACGGAGACTGAAGCTTTCTTT.

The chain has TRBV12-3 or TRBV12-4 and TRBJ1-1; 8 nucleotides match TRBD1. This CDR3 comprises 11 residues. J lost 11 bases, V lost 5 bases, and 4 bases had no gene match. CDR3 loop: CASSGTGDAFF. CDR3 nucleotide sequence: TGTGCCAGCAGTGGGACAGGTGACGCTTTCTTT.

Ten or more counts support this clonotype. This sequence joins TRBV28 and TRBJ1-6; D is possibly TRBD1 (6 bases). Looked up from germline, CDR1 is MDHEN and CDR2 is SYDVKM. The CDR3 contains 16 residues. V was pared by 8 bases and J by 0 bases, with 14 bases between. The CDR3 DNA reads TGTGCCAGCGACCTTGGGGGCAGCTCCTATAATTCACCCCTCCACTTT. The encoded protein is CASDLGGSSYNSPLHF.

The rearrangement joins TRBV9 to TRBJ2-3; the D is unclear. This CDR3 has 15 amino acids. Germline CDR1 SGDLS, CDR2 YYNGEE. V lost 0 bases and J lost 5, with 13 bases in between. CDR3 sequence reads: CASSVAAAELDTQYF. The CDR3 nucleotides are TGTGCCAGCAGCGTAGCGGCAGCCGAACTAGATACGCAGTATTTT. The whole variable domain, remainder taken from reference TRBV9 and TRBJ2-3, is DSGVTQTPKHLITATGQRVTLRCSPRSGDLSVYWYQQSLDQGLQFLIQYYNGEERAKGNILERFSAQQFPDLHSELNLSSLELGDSALYFCASSVAAAELDTQYFGPGTRLTVL.